Presented here are 32 T cell receptor beta chains from one specimen sequenced in a study of tumor-infiltrating lymphocytes in primary liver carcinoma. A primer in the constant region served to generate TCR beta cDNA from approximately 500 ng of total RNA. Amplification in three nested multiplex PCR rounds with slightly modified ARM-PCR gave rise to TCR beta libraries. TRBV1-TRBV30 forward and Cbeta reverse primers drove the first two roughly 10-cycle rounds. TCRdb reprocessed the multiplex PCR reads with MiXCR, giving one entry per CDR3 protein. The repertoire has tens of thousands of distinct CDR3 sequences, around 77% of them found once; the top ten carry roughly a quarter. From roughly 21-30 mg of unsorted bulk tissue, DNA and RNA were co-extracted together. Sequenced input: liver tumor tissue from sampling region 5. Sample subset: tumor region T5, tumor centre. The origin of the receptors is a man aged 35-49 years with primary liver carcinoma and hepatitis B virus infection.

The V call is TRBV11-2, the J call TRBJ2-1, with D perhaps being TRBD1 or TRBD2 (5 bases each). The germline V gene has CDR1 SGHAT and CDR2 FQNNGV. With 11 bases removed from V and 3 bases from J, the gap between germline ends came to 26 bases. The CDR3 contains 17 residues. CDR3 nucleotides: TGTGCCTACAGCTTAGATAGGGGCTGGAGGTTCTACAATGAGCAGTTCTTC. Encoded protein: CAYSLDRGWRFYNEQFF.

With regard to this clonotype: Mismatch with germline at one junction end may stem from a read error. CDR3 bases: TGTGCCAGCAGCCAAGAGTTGCAGGGCGGCGAACAGCACTTC. Its protein product is CASSQELQGGEQHF. The chain carries TRBV4-2 and TRBJ2-7; TRBD1 is a possible D gene (5 bases). The CDR3 is 14 residues long. CDR1 and CDR2 from the germline V gene are LGHNA and YNFKEQ.

This clonotype was found a few times. With a much larger clone just one base away, this may be a read error. The CDR3 DNA reads TGTGCCATCCGGAGGTCGGTTAATCAGCCCCAGCATTTT. As protein: CAIRRSVNQPQHF. The V call is TRBV19, the J call TRBJ1-5; D unresolved. V was shortened by 10 bases and J by 4 bases, with 14 bases between the two germline ends. Germline V gene lookup returns CDR1 LNHDA and CDR2 SQIVND (reference sequence). The CDR3 is 13 residues long.

In the case of this clonotype: The junction and the germline gene differ at one end; a read error may be behind it. The J gene is TRBJ1-4, the V gene TRBV20-1; no clear D. The CDR3 length is 15 residues. Germline CDR1 reads DFQATT; CDR2 reads SNEGSKA (reference sequence). The CDR3 region is CNARDMGSGHEKLFF. As DNA, the CDR3 is TGCAATGCTAGAGATATGGGGAGCGGGCATGAAAAACTGTTTTTT.

For this clonotype: This may arise from a read error, as a much more abundant clone is one base away. Because it lacks the conserved phenylalanine or tryptophan at the end, this CDR3 is likely a read error. The DNA is omitted, as the CDR3 cannot be located on it reliably, and the CDR3 follows TCRdb's listing. The chain is built from TRBV11-2 and TRBJ2-7; TRBD2, the table's D call, was not compared with the DNA. The CDR3 is made up of 16 amino acids, end residues included. The germline gives CDR1 SGHAT, CDR2 FQNNGV. This CDR3 reads CASSLEPSGSWVEQCH.

This clonotype was counted between two and nine times. The junction departs from the called germline gene at one end, perhaps through a read error. The rearrangement links TRBV30 to TRBJ2-5; unclear D gene. Germline lookup yields CDR1 GTSNPN and CDR2 SVGIG (reference sequence). The CDR3 covers 13 residues. DNA of the CDR3: TGTGCTTGGAGTTGCGGTAGCCGGGAGACCCAGTACTTC. Protein sequence: CAWSCGSRETQYF.

Concerning this clonotype: Since no conserved phenylalanine or tryptophan closes the CDR3, a read error is the likely cause. This chain connects TRBV11-2 to TRBJ2-7, with D possibly being TRBD2 (5 bases). CDR3 length: 14 amino acids. The germline V gene encodes CDR1 SGHAT and CDR2 FQNNGV. V was shortened by 5 bases and J by 0 bases, with 11 bases between the two germline ends. The CDR3 region is CASSPSRNSYEQYL. CDR3 bases: TGTGCCAGCAGCCCTAGCAGGAACTCCTACGAGCAGTACTTG.

This clonotype was counted many times. The rearrangement uses TRBV7-6 and TRBJ2-7; TRBD2 matches at 9 bases. Germline CDR1 reads SGHVS; CDR2 reads FNYEAQ. Losses at the gene ends were 5 bases for V and 4 bases for J; bases not matched to a gene: 9. The CDR3 runs to 15 residues. CDR3: CASSPLAGVRYEQYF. As DNA, the CDR3 is TGTGCCAGCAGCCCCTTAGCGGGAGTAAGATACGAGCAGTACTTC.

On this clonotype itself: A junction boundary mismatches the germline segment, possibly from a read error. The chain uses TRBV7-9 and TRBJ2-1; TRBD1 is a possible D gene (6 bases). CDR1 and CDR2 (germline): SEHNR, FQNEAQ (reference sequence). The length of the CDR3 is 17 residues. The CDR3 is CASSLPYQGPKTNEQFF. The CDR3 DNA reads as TGCGCCAGCAGCTTACCATATCAGGGGCCTAAAACAAATGAGCAGTTCTTC.

Remarks on this clonotype: The junction shows a germline mismatch at one end, possibly a read error. The J gene is TRBJ2-2, the V gene TRBV5-1, with a tentative D call TRBD2 (5 bases). Germline V lookup: CDR1 SGHRS, CDR2 YFSETQ. CDR3 size: 15 residues. The CDR3 bases are TGCGCCAGCAGCTCGGCGCGTTCGAACACCGGGGAACTGTTTTTT. Its translation: CASSSARSNTGELFF.

A remark on this clonotype: A much larger clonotype is one base distant, so this may be a read error. The CDR3 here is CASSLGQKNTEGSF. CDR3 sequence (DNA): TGTGCCAGCAGTTTGGGACAGAAAAACACTGAAGGTTCCTTT. The V and J genes are TRBV28 and TRBJ1-1; 7 positions agree with TRBD1. CDR1 and CDR2 (germline): MDHEN, SYDVKM. The CDR3 has 14 residues.

With respect to this clonotype: At one of its ends the junction is not consistent with the germline gene, which may arise from a read error. This chain joins TRBV11-1 and TRBJ1-2; no definite D call. This CDR3 spans 13 amino acids. In germline, CDR1 is SGHAT, CDR2 FQDESV (reference sequence). The CDR3 DNA reads as TGTGCTAGCAACTTGGTCCATAACTATGGCTACACCTTT. It translates to CASNLVHNYGYTF.

The chain joins TRBV4-3 to TRBJ2-3; no clear D. This CDR3 spans 14 amino acids. Germline assignment: CDR1 LGHNA and CDR2 YSLEER. This CDR3 reads CISSQDHGTDTQYF. CDR3 bases: TGCATCAGCAGCCAAGATCACGGCACAGATACGCAGTATTTT.

Remarks on this clonotype: A much larger clone is a single base away; this may be a read error. This CDR3 is missing its conserved last phenylalanine or tryptophan, likely due to a read error. V gene TRBV7-9 combines with J gene TRBJ1-2, with D perhaps TRBD1 (5 bases). Trimming took 1 base from V and 0 from J, leaving 9 bases between them. The CDR3 runs to 15 residues. CDR1 is SEHNR and CDR2 is FQNEAQ in the germline V gene (reference sequence). This chain's CDR3 is CASSLVAGSNYGYTI. CDR3 coding DNA: TGTGCCAGCAGCTTAGTGGCAGGGTCTAACTATGGCTACACCATC.

This clonotype has at least ten counts. The genes are TRBV28 and TRBJ1-1; D uncertain. The germline V and J ends were trimmed by 11 bases and 0 bases, with 13 bases remaining between them. CDR3 length: 13 residues. Germline V gives CDR1 MDHEN, CDR2 SYDVKM. This CDR3 is CAVVPEMNTEAFF. CDR3 sequence (DNA): TGTGCCGTCGTTCCTGAAATGAACACTGAAGCTTTCTTT.

The rearrangement links TRBV6-1 to TRBJ2-7, with TRBD2 identical over 9 bases. The germline V gene has CDR1 MNHNS and CDR2 SASEGT. Trimming removed 7 bases from V and 12 bases from J; junction bases left unmatched: 16. The CDR3 runs 14 residues. This CDR3 reads CASKPRLAAPVGYF. In DNA form, the CDR3 reads TGTGCCAGCAAACCGAGACTAGCGGCCCCAGTCGGGTACTTC.

This clonotype was observed many times. The CDR3 loop is CASSVGSGRATDTQYF. DNA for the CDR3: TGTGCCAGCAGCGTAGGAAGCGGGAGGGCCACAGATACGCAGTATTTT. The chain carries TRBV9 and TRBJ2-3; 10 positions match TRBD2. There are 16 residues in the CDR3. V shed 0 bases and J 2 bases; nucleotides not matched to a gene: 3. Germline V gives CDR1 SGDLS, CDR2 YYNGEE.

This clonotype was observed once. A junction boundary mismatches the germline segment, possibly from a read error. CDR3 nucleotides: TGTGCCAGCAGCTTAGACGCTAGTGGCTATGAGCAGTGCTTC. Amino acids: CASSLDASGYEQCF. This chain connects TRBV11-2 to TRBJ2-7, with D unclear. From germline, CDR1 is SGHAT and CDR2 FQNNGV. The CDR3 has 14 amino acids.

This clonotype was found many times. This chain joins TRBV18 and TRBJ2-7; 8 bases are shared with TRBD2. The germline CDR1 and CDR2 sequences are KGHSH and LQKENI. V shed 0 bases and J 7 bases; nucleotides not matched to a gene: 8. This CDR3 spans 15 amino acids. In DNA, the CDR3 is TGTGCCAGCTCACCACCTAGCGGGAAAGGTAGGGAGCAGTACTTC. It encodes CASSPPSGKGREQYF.

Details on this clonotype: An end of the junction does not agree with germline; a read error may underlie this. For the CDR3, the DNA is TGCACCAGCAGTTCAGGAAGCACAGATACGCAGTATTTT. Protein: CTSSSGSTDTQYF. The chain uses TRBV5-1 and TRBJ2-3; D ambiguous. CDR3 length: 13 residues. Germline CDR1 is SGHRS and CDR2 is YFSETQ.

This clonotype was observed once. The CDR3 sequence: CSVSGAGATDTQYF. The DNA for the CDR3 is TGCAGCGTTTCCGGGGCAGGGGCCACAGATACGCAGTATTTT. J is TRBJ2-3 and V is TRBV29-1; weak D call: TRBD1 (6 bases). Trimming removed 5 bases from V and 2 bases from J, with 14 bases in between. CDR1 SQVTM and CDR2 ANQGSEA come from the germline V gene. The CDR3 sequence is 14 residues long.

The count of this clonotype is one. One end of the junction varies from germline; a read error may be responsible. This chain links TRBV11-3 with TRBJ2-1; D gene uncertain. Germline V gene data show CDR1 as SGHNT and CDR2 as YENEEA. This CDR3 has 14 residues. CDR3: CASSFAGPYNGQFF. In nucleotides, the CDR3 is TGTGCTAGTAGCTTCGCCGGCCCCTACAATGGGCAGTTCTTC. The variable domain in full, with the rest retrieved from reference TRBV11-3 and TRBJ2-1, is EAGVVQSPRYKIIEKKQPVAFWCNPISGHNTLYWYLQNLGQGPELLIRYENEEAVDDSQLPKDRFSAERLKGVDSTLKIQPAELGDSAVYLCASSFAGPYNGQFFGPGTRLTVL.

As concerns this clonotype: The conserved phenylalanine or tryptophan normally closing the CDR3 is absent here, so this likely arose from a read error. V usage is TRBV6-2 or TRBV6-3 and J usage is TRBJ2-7; unclear D gene. Germline V gives CDR1 MNHEY, CDR2 SVGEGT. V gave up 7 bases and J gave up 3 bases, with 10 bases separating them. The CDR3 sequence is 12 residues long. The CDR3 DNA reads TGTGCCAGCACCTCTACTGTCTACGAGCAGTACCTC. This gives the protein CASTSTVYEQYL.

This clonotype was observed many times. J is TRBJ2-7 and V is TRBV5-4, with D maybe TRBD2 (5 bases). V lost 4 bases, J lost 6 bases, and 17 bases lay in between. The CDR3 consists of 14 residues. CDR1 is SGHNT and CDR2 is YYREEE in the germline V gene (reference sequence). CDR3 sequence: CASSEADWAPEQYF. The CDR3 nucleotides are TGTGCCAGCAGCGAGGCGGACTGGGCCCCCGAGCAGTACTTC.

About this clonotype itself: This likely comes from a read error, as the CDR3 has no conserved phenylalanine or tryptophan at its end. The chain carries TRBV4-2 and TRBJ1-2; D possibly corresponds to TRBD1 (6 bases). The CDR3 loop spans 16 amino acids. Germline-derived CDR1 and CDR2 are LGHNA and YNFKEQ. CDR3 region: CANSQAGADGNYGYTL. CDR3 DNA: TGTGCCAACAGCCAAGCAGGGGCGGACGGTAACTATGGCTACACCCTC.

Comments on this clonotype: This may arise from a read error, as a much more abundant clone is one base away. This chain connects TRBV7-9 to TRBJ2-3, with D possibly matching TRBD2 (6 bases). Germline V gene lookup returns CDR1 SEHNR and CDR2 FQNEAQ (reference sequence). The CDR3 runs to 14 residues. The CDR3: CVSSQETGADTQYF. The CDR3 DNA sequence: TGTGTCAGCAGCCAGGAGACGGGAGCCGATACGCAGTATTTT.

In the case of this clonotype: At one end the junction does not follow the germline gene, possibly because of a read error. The chain is built from TRBV5-4 and TRBJ1-2; D might be TRBD1 (5 bases). The CDR3 runs 19 residues. CDR1 is SGHNT and CDR2 is YYREEE in the germline V gene (reference sequence). CDR3 in DNA: TGTGCCAGCAGCTTGGGTCTCGGTGGGGGACCCCAGGGCGGGCGGGGCTACACCTTT. It is translated as CASSLGLGGGPQGGRGYTF.

The chain uses TRBV6-5 and TRBJ1-2; tentatively, D is TRBD1 (6 bases). The CDR3 consists of 13 residues. With 5 bases removed from V and 7 bases from J, the gap between germline ends came to 14 bases. The germline CDR1 and CDR2 sequences are MNHEY and SVGAGI. The CDR3 sequence is CASSGDKTCGYTF. The CDR3 bases are TGTGCCAGCAGTGGGGACAAGACGTGTGGCTACACCTTC.

This clonotype was found once. The junction shows a germline mismatch at one end, possibly a read error. The J gene is TRBJ2-2, the V gene TRBV30; possible D gene TRBD2, 6 bases. The CDR3 runs to 15 residues. Per germline, CDR1 GTSNPN and CDR2 SVGIG (reference sequence). The CDR3 DNA reads TGTGCCTGGACCTCCCCTGGGACTCTGGTCGGGGAGCTATTTTTT. Protein: CAWTSPGTLVGELFF.

The V call is TRBV6-5, the J call TRBJ2-1, with D possibly being TRBD2 (6 bases). The CDR3 is 16 amino acids. Germline CDR1 reads MNHEY; CDR2 reads SVGAGI. Trimming removed 3 bases from V and 13 bases from J, with 25 bases in between. CDR3 sequence reads: CASSYNLASSYNGQFF. In DNA form, the CDR3 reads TGTGCCAGCAGTTATAATCTAGCGAGCTCCTACAATGGACAGTTCTTC.

As concerns this clonotype: At one end, the junction sequence differs from germline, possibly due to a read error. The chain joins TRBV11-2 to TRBJ2-3, with D hard to call. This CDR3 comprises 14 residues. In germline, CDR1 is SGHAT, CDR2 FQNNGV. The CDR3, as DNA: TGTGCTAGCAGCCCCCAGGACGCCACTGGTACGCAGTATTTT. Its protein is CASSPQDATGTQYF.

On this clonotype itself: It is likely a read error, because the conserved phenylalanine at the end of the CDR3 is missing. The chain is built from TRBV11-2 and TRBJ2-7; D remains ambiguous. The CDR3 runs to 14 residues. Per the germline V gene, CDR1 is SGHAT and CDR2 is FQNNGV. CDR3 in amino acids: CASSSNRDSHEQYL. The CDR3 DNA is TGTGCCAGCAGCTCTAACAGAGACTCCCACGAGCAGTACCTC.